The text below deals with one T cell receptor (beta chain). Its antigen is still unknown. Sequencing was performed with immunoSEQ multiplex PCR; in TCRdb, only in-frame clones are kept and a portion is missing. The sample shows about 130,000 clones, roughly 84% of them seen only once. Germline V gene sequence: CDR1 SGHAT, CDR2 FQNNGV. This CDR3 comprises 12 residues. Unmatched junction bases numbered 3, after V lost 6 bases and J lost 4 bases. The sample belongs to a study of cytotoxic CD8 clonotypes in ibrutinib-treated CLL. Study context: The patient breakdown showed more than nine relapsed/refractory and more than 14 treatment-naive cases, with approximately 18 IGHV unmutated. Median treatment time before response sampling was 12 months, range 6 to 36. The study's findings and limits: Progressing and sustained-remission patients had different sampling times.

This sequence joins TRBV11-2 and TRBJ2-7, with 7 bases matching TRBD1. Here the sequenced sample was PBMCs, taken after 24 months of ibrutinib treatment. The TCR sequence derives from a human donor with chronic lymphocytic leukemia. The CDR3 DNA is TGTGCCAGCAGTATACAGGGGTACGAGCAGTACTTC. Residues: CASSIQGYEQYF.